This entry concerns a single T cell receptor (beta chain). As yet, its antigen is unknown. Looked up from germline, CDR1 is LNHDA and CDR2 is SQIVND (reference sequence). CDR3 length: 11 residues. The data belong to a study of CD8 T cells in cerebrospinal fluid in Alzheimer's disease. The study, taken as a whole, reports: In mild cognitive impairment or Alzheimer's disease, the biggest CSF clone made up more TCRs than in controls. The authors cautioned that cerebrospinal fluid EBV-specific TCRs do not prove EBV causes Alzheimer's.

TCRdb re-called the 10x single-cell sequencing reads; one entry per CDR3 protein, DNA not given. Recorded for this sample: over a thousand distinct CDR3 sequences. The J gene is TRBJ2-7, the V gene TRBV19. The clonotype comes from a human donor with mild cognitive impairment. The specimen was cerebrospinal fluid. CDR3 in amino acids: CASSWAGEQYF. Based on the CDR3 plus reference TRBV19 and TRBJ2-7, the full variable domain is DGGITQSPKYLFRKEGQNVTLSCEQNLNHDAMYWYRQDPGQGLRLIYYSQIVNDFQKGDIAEGYSVSREKKESFPLTVTSAQKNPTAFYLCASSWAGEQYFGPGTRLTVT.